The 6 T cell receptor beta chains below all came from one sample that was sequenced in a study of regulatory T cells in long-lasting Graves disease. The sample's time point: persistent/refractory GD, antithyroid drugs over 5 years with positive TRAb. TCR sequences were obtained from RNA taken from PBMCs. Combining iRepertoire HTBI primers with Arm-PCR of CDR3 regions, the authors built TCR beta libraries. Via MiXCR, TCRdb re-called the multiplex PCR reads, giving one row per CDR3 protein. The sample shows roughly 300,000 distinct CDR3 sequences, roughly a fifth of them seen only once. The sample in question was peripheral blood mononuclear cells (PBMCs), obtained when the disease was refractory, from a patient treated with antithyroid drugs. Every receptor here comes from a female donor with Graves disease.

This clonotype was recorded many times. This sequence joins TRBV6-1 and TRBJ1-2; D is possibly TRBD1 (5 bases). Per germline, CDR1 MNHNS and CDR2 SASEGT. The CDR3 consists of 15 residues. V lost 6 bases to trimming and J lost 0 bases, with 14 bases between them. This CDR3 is CASRPGTRANYGYTF. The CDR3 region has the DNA TGTGCCAGCAGGCCAGGGACCAGAGCTAACTATGGCTACACCTTC.

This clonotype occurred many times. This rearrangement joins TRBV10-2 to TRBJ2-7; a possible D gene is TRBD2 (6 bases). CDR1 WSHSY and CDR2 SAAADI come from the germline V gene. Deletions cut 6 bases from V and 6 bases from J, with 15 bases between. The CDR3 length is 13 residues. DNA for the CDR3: TGCGCCAGCAGGCGCGGGGAAGGGAGCGAGCAGTACTTC. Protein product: CASRRGEGSEQYF.

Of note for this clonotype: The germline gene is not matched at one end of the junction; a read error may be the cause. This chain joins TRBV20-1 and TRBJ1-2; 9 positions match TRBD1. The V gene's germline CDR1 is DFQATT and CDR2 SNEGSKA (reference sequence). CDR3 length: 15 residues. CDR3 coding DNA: TGCAGTGTTAGAGATGGGACAGGGCCGAACTATGGCTACACCTTC. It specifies CSVRDGTGPNYGYTF.

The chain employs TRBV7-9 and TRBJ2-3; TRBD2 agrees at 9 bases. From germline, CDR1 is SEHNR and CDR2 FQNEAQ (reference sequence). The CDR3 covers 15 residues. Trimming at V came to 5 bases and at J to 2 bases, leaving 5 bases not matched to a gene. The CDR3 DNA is TGTGCCAGCAGCCCAGTAGCGGGAGCCACAGATACGCAGTATTTT. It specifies CASSPVAGATDTQYF.

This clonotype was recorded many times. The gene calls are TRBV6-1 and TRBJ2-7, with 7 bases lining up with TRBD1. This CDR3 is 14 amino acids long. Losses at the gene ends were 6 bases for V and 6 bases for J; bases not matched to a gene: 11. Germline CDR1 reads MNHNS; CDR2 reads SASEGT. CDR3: CASSIEGASVEQYF. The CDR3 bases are TGTGCCAGCAGCATCGAGGGGGCTTCGGTCGAGCAGTACTTC.

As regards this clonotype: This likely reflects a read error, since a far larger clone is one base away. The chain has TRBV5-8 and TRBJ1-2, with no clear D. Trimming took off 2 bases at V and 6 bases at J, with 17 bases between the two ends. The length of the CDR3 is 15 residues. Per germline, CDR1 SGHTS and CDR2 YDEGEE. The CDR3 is CASSFGRLGVDGYTF. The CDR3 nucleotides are TGTGCCAGCAGCTTCGGACGGTTGGGAGTCGATGGCTACACCTTC.